This record looks at one TCR beta chain sequence and its context. Combining a sample-barcoded 5' primer with a J-beta primer mix, a second PCR ran for 7 to 11 cycles. TCRdb re-called the 5' RACE reads with MiXCR, one entry per CDR3 protein. The sample has about 1,600,000 distinct CDR3 sequences; about 43% are singletons. This specimen belongs to a study of blood T cells in healthy people across ages. Material: blood. The receptor was derived from a woman aged 18-29 years in good health.

CDR3 protein: CASSYGPLGYTF. The CDR3 bases are TGTGCCAGCAGTTACGGTCCACTGGGCTACACCTTC. The rearrangement links TRBV6-5 to TRBJ1-2; D call uncertain. The germline V gene has CDR1 MNHEY and CDR2 SVGAGI. V was cut by 2 bases and J by 8 bases, with 9 bases left in between. The CDR3 runs to 12 residues.